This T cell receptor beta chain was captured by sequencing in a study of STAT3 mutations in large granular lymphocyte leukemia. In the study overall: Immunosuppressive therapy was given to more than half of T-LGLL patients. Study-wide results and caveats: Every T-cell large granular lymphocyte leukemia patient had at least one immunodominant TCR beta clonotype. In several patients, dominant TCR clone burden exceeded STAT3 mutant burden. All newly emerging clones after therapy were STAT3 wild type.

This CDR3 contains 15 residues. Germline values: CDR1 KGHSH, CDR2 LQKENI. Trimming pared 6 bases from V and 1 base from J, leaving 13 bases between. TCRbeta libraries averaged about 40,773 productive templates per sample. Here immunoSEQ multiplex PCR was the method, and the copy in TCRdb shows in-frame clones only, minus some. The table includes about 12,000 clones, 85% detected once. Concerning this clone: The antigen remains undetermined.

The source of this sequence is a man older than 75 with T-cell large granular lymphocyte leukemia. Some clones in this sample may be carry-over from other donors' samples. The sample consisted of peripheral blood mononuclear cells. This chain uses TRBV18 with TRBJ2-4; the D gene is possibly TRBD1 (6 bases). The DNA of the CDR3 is TGTGCCAGCTCCCCCAGGGGAAACGCCAAAAACATTCAGTACTTC. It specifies CASSPRGNAKNIQYF.